This T cell receptor (beta chain) was captured by sequencing in a study of neurological immune-mediated disorders. A single record per CDR3 protein comes from TCRdb applying MiXCR to the 5' RACE reads. Of some 60,000 distinct CDR3 sequences in the sample, nearly 10% were seen once. This clonotype was found many times. Time point: longitudinal time-point 2. This CDR3 is built from 12 residues. The V gene lost 5 bases and the J gene lost 5 bases, with 8 bases spanning the gap. Sequenced material: PBMCs. This sequence joins TRBV12-3 or TRBV12-4 and TRBJ2-3, with D possibly TRBD1 on 6 matching bases. This clonotype originated in a man aged 30-40 years in good health. In DNA, the CDR3 is TGTGCCAGCAGTCCCAGGGGAGATACGCAGTATTTT. Protein product: CASSPRGDTQYF.